Following are 27 T cell receptor beta chains from one sample sequenced in a study of CD8 T cells in ankylosing spondylitis. Study-level results: A TCR beta motif made of fewer than ten highly homologous variants seemed typical of ankylosing spondylitis blood.

TCRdb re-derived calls from the 5' RACE reads in MiXCR, one entry per CDR3 protein. The repertoire consists of over 700,000 distinct CDR3 sequences, with about 20% occurring once and the leading ten covering around a fifth. The antigens of these receptors remain unknown. Material: blood, either unsorted or a sorted T cell fraction (not recorded which). These receptors all come from a male donor with ankylosing spondylitis.

The chain links TRBV6-1 to TRBJ1-1, with D maybe TRBD1 (5 bases). The length of the CDR3 is 14 residues. Germline lookup yields CDR1 MNHNS and CDR2 SASEGT. V was pared by 5 bases and J by 3 bases, with 13 bases between. CDR3 nucleotides: TGTGCCAGCAGTCCGCTTGGGGGGGACACTGAAGCTTTCTTT. Protein: CASSPLGGDTEAFF.

A few counts support this clonotype. The rearrangement joins TRBV12-3 or TRBV12-4 to TRBJ2-1, with 14 nucleotides matching TRBD2. V gave up 1 base and J gave up 9 bases; unmatched junction bases: 8. CDR3 length: 17 residues. This CDR3 reads CASSLVTSGRGSGEQFF. Written as DNA, the CDR3 is TGTGCCAGCAGTTTAGTGACTAGCGGGAGGGGGTCTGGTGAGCAGTTCTTC.

This chain uses TRBV29-1 with TRBJ2-7; the D gene could be TRBD1 or TRBD2 (7 bases each). V was trimmed by 5 bases and J by 3 bases, leaving 11 bases between them. This CDR3 region has 12 residues. The germline V gene encodes CDR1 SQVTM and CDR2 ANQGSEA. The CDR3 protein is CSVRGDSYEQYF. DNA for the CDR3: TGCAGCGTTCGGGGGGACAGCTACGAGCAGTACTTC.

In this sample, this clonotype turned up a few times. V and J are TRBV4-2 and TRBJ2-7; TRBD2 matches 11 bases. V lost 4 bases to trimming and J lost 2 bases; unmatched junction nucleotides: 7. This CDR3 is built from 16 residues. Germline loops: CDR1 LGHNA, CDR2 YNFKEQ. CDR3 loop: CASSPTGTSGTYEQYF. The CDR3 nucleotides read TGTGCCAGCAGCCCCACCGGGACTAGCGGTACCTACGAGCAGTACTTC.

The sample holds many counts of this clonotype. CDR3 sequence reads: CSVRTSGGYNEQFF. Here the CDR3 DNA reads TGCAGCGTCCGTACTAGCGGGGGCTACAATGAGCAGTTCTTC. The chain couples TRBV29-1 to TRBJ2-1; 11 positions agree with TRBD2. There are 14 residues in the CDR3. V was pared by 6 bases and J by 3 bases, with 4 bases of the junction left unmatched. Germline V gives CDR1 SQVTM, CDR2 ANQGSEA.

The chain employs TRBV12-3 or TRBV12-4 and TRBJ2-4, with D tentatively TRBD1 or TRBD2 (5 bases each). The CDR3 sequence is 15 residues long. With 3 bases removed from V and 6 bases from J, the gap between germline ends came to 15 bases. The CDR3 sequence: CASSFFGFGGNIQYF. The CDR3 bases are TGTGCCAGCAGTTTTTTCGGGTTTGGGGGAAACATTCAGTACTTC.

The J gene is TRBJ1-1, the V gene TRBV20-1; D possibly corresponds to TRBD1 (6 bases). Trimming pared 4 bases from V and 5 bases from J, leaving 14 bases between. Germline CDR1 reads DFQATT; CDR2 reads SNEGSKA (reference sequence). CDR3 length: 13 residues. CDR3 amino acids: CSATTGKETEAFF. Written as DNA, the CDR3 is TGCAGTGCTACTACAGGGAAGGAAACTGAAGCTTTCTTT.

In this sample, this clonotype turned up a few times. The genes are TRBV28 and TRBJ2-3; D is perhaps TRBD2 (6 bases). This CDR3 is built from 16 residues. V was trimmed by 3 bases and J by 3 bases, leaving 16 bases between them. The germline V gene encodes CDR1 MDHEN and CDR2 SYDVKM. The CDR3 loop reads CASSLAGTGATDTQYF. CDR3 sequence (DNA): TGTGCCAGCAGTTTGGCGGGTACGGGAGCTACAGATACGCAGTATTTT.

The chain employs TRBV7-9 and TRBJ2-1; TRBD2 matches at 10 bases. V lost 8 bases and J lost 9; bases outside the gene matches: 16. The CDR3 has 16 residues. Germline V gene data show CDR1 as SEHNR and CDR2 as FQNEAQ (reference sequence). Here the CDR3 reads CASYPSGGEGFPEQFF. The CDR3, as DNA: TGTGCCAGCTATCCTAGCGGGGGTGAGGGTTTTCCTGAGCAGTTCTTC. Filled out from reference TRBV7-9 and TRBJ2-1, the complete variable domain reads DTGVSQNPRHKITKRGQNVTFRCDPISEHNRLYWYRQTLGQGPEFLTYFQNEAQLEKSRLLSDRFSAERPKGSFSTLEIQRTEQGDSAMYLCASYPSGGEGFPEQFFGPGTRLTVL.

CDR3 region: CSAGGLAGDEQYF. The CDR3 DNA is TGCAGTGCTGGGGGACTAGCGGGAGACGAGCAGTACTTC. The chain links TRBV20-1 to TRBJ2-7; 14 bases match TRBD2. CDR1 and CDR2 from the germline V gene are DFQATT and SNEGSKA (reference sequence). Unmatched junction bases numbered 2, after V lost 5 bases and J lost 5 bases. The length of the CDR3 is 13 residues.

This clonotype was observed a few times. The chain has TRBV12-3 or TRBV12-4 and TRBJ1-1; 8 bases are a match to TRBD1. The CDR3 runs 15 residues. J was trimmed by 5 bases and V by 4 bases; bases with no gene match: 9. The CDR3 DNA is TGTGCCAGCAGTTCTTCTGGACAGGGAGGGACTGAAGCTTTCTTT. Amino acids: CASSSSGQGGTEAFF.

This chain connects TRBV24-1 to TRBJ2-7; TRBD1 aligns across 7 bases. CDR3 length: 13 amino acids. Germline V gene sequence: CDR1 KGHDR, CDR2 SFDVKD. The ends lost 4 bases at V and 3 bases at J; junction bases unmatched: 2. CDR3 sequence reads: CATSDPGGYEQYF. CDR3 coding DNA: TGTGCCACCAGTGACCCAGGGGGCTACGAGCAGTACTTC.

About this clonotype itself: One end of the junction does not line up with germline, which may come from a read error. The rearrangement joins TRBV7-7 to TRBJ2-7; TRBD1 is a possible D gene (5 bases). Germline V CDR1 and CDR2: SSHAT, FNYEAQ (reference sequence). CDR3 length equals 14 residues. The CDR3 protein is CASSPDTNDYEQYF. CDR3 in DNA: TGTGCTAGCAGCCCGGACACAAACGACTACGAGCAGTACTTC.

This chain joins TRBV20-1 and TRBJ2-5, with D perhaps TRBD2 (6 bases). Trimming shortened V by 6 bases and J by 3 bases, and 11 bases separated the two germline ends. This CDR3 contains 12 residues. The germline V gene encodes CDR1 DFQATT and CDR2 SNEGSKA (reference sequence). CDR3 bases: TGCAGTGCCGGGGACTCCAAAGAGACCCAGTACTTC. Protein product: CSAGDSKETQYF.

The chain carries TRBV14 and TRBJ2-5, with a possible D match to TRBD2 (5 bases). Germline CDR1 reads SGHDN; CDR2 reads FVKESK. CDR3 size: 14 residues. V was clipped by 3 bases and J by 5 bases, with 13 bases between them. CDR3 region: CASSQKREAETQYF. The DNA of the CDR3 is TGTGCCAGCAGCCAGAAGAGGGAAGCGGAGACCCAGTACTTC.

This clonotype was found a few times. This chain uses TRBV6-6 with TRBJ1-1; no definite D call. Trimming cost V 6 bases and J 8 bases, with 13 bases left between them. The CDR3 is 12 residues long. Germline V lookup: CDR1 MNHNY, CDR2 SVGAGI (reference sequence). The CDR3 DNA sequence: TGTGCCAGCAGACCCTCCCCCGGAGAAGCTTTCTTT. Translated, it gives CASRPSPGEAFF.

This clonotype came up a few times. This CDR3 reads CAWSPRGNQPQHF. As DNA, the CDR3 is TGTGCCTGGAGTCCCAGGGGGAATCAGCCCCAGCATTTT. V gene TRBV30 combines with J gene TRBJ1-5; 7 bases match TRBD1. V lost 2 bases, J lost 4 bases, and 2 bases stayed unmatched. The CDR3 has 13 residues. Germline CDR1 reads GTSNPN; CDR2 reads SVGIG (reference sequence).

This clonotype has only a few counts. This chain joins TRBV5-1 and TRBJ2-7; the match to TRBD2 covers 8 bases. This CDR3 has 14 amino acids. V lost 0 bases, J lost 6 bases, and 5 bases stayed unmatched. In germline, CDR1 is SGHRS, CDR2 YFSETQ. Here the CDR3 DNA reads TGCGCCAGCAGCTTGGGGAGCGGGAGTGGCGAGCAGTACTTC. Translated: CASSLGSGSGEQYF.

The gene calls are TRBV20-1 and TRBJ2-1; unclear D gene. The CDR3 has 16 residues. The germline gives CDR1 DFQATT, CDR2 SNEGSKA (reference sequence). V was pared by 4 bases and J by 4 bases, with 20 bases between. The CDR3 region has the DNA TGCAGTGCTAAGTCAATGGGCACCCCAATATACAATGAGCAGTTCTTC. Its translation is CSAKSMGTPIYNEQFF.

There are many counts of this clonotype. The chain uses TRBV7-9 and TRBJ1-4; D gene uncertain. CDR1 and CDR2 from the germline V gene are SEHNR and FQNEAQ (reference sequence). V was pared by 1 base and J by 5 bases, with 11 bases between. The CDR3 spans 15 residues. The CDR3 DNA reads as TGTGCCAGCAGCTTAGTTGGCCAGTTGAATGAAAAACTGTTTTTT. Translated: CASSLVGQLNEKLFF.

This chain uses TRBV28 with TRBJ2-5; 8 bases fit TRBD2. The trim removed 11 bases at V and 2 bases at J, leaving 7 bases unmatched. Germline CDR1 reads MDHEN; CDR2 reads SYDVKM. CDR3 length: 13 residues. CDR3 loop: CAGRRGGQETQYF. CDR3 DNA: TGTGCCGGGAGACGGGGGGGGCAAGAGACCCAGTACTTC.

This clonotype was detected a few times. The chain joins TRBV12-3 or TRBV12-4 to TRBJ2-2, with D maybe TRBD2 (6 bases). V shed 6 bases and J shed 7 bases, with 18 bases lying between them. This CDR3 contains 15 residues. The CDR3 DNA sequence: TGTGCCAGCAGCCCGCGGGACCTGCCCGGCGGGGAGCTGTTTTTT. This sequence encodes CASSPRDLPGGELFF.

CDR3 protein: CSAIRDSYNEQFF. The DNA for the CDR3 is TGCAGTGCTATTCGGGACTCTTACAATGAGCAGTTCTTC. The V and J genes are TRBV20-1 and TRBJ2-1, with D perhaps TRBD2 (6 bases). CDR3 size: 13 residues. Germline V gene data show CDR1 as DFQATT and CDR2 as SNEGSKA (reference sequence). The V end was cut by 4 bases, the J end by 4 bases, with 11 bases between.

CDR3 residues: CASFSTGGYGYTF. Here the CDR3 DNA reads TGCGCCAGCTTTTCGACAGGGGGCTATGGCTACACCTTC. The rearrangement joins TRBV5-1 to TRBJ1-2; TRBD1 aligns across 9 bases. Germline assignment: CDR1 SGHRS and CDR2 YFSETQ. This CDR3 has 13 amino acids. V was pared by 7 bases and J by 4 bases, with 5 bases of the junction left unmatched.

This chain joins TRBV20-1 and TRBJ2-1, with D possibly TRBD2 on 6 matching bases. V was shortened by 3 bases and J by 2 bases, with 14 bases between the two germline ends. The germline V gene encodes CDR1 DFQATT and CDR2 SNEGSKA (reference sequence). The length of the CDR3 is 15 residues. CDR3 sequence (DNA): TGCAGTGCTAGCCCACGGGAGCCTACCTACAATGAGCAGTTCTTC. Translating gives CSASPREPTYNEQFF.

The chain carries TRBV9 and TRBJ2-7; possibly TRBD1 or TRBD2 for D (5 bases each). This CDR3 contains 14 residues. Germline CDR1 and CDR2: SGDLS and YYNGEE. V was trimmed by 1 base and J by 2 bases, leaving 10 bases between them. Written as DNA, the CDR3 is TGTGCCAGCAGCGTACGGGACGGAGCCTACGAGCAGTACTTC. Translating it yields CASSVRDGAYEQYF.

This rearrangement joins TRBV4-3 to TRBJ2-1, with D tentatively TRBD1 or TRBD2 (5 bases each). This CDR3 has 16 residues. V lost 0 bases, J lost 5 bases, and 14 bases lay in between. Germline V gives CDR1 LGHNA, CDR2 YSLEER. The CDR3 is CASSQDRGPPNNEQFF. For the CDR3, the DNA is TGCGCCAGCAGCCAAGATCGGGGCCCCCCGAACAATGAGCAGTTCTTC.